The text below deals with one T cell receptor (beta chain). It lacks a known antigen. No base qualities exist here, and no much larger clone lies one base off it. The data belong to a study of OX40 agonist ivuxolimab in advanced cancers. For the wider study: Ivuxolimab was an agonistic, fully human IgG2 monoclonal antibody directed against OX40 (CD134), a costimulatory receptor. Intravenous ivuxolimab was administered to patients every 2 weeks at six dose levels: 0.01, 0.1, 0.3, 1.5, 3 and 10 mg/kg. Among the roughly 50 dose-escalation patients, about 20 had hepatocellular carcinoma, around 15 melanoma, 9 renal cell carcinoma and 9 head and neck cancer. In the dose-escalation cohort, 70% to 85% of patients were male, and the mean age was 60 years with a range of roughly 20 to 79. Prior anti-PD-1, anti-PD-L1 or anti-CTLA-4 therapy was permitted, and checkpoint inhibitors had been received by more than 35% of dose-escalation patients. Partial responses were achieved by three dose-escalation patients, of whom one had hepatocellular carcinoma and two had cutaneous melanoma. Peripheral TCRbeta sequencing was intended to test whether TCR sequence diversity was altered and clonal T-cell expansion was caused by ivuxolimab. The paper reports the monotherapy dose-escalation portion (N of about 50 patients) of the phase I ivuxolimab trial.

Patients with a history of autoimmune disease or receiving systemic immunosuppression were excluded from the trial. In every dose cohort, peripheral blood was drawn for TCR sequencing at baseline, cycle 4 day 1, and cycle 7 day 1. Samples were obtained from an open-label, multicenter, first-in-human phase I dose-escalation trial of ivuxolimab. Adults with locally advanced or metastatic melanoma, renal cell carcinoma, hepatocellular carcinoma or head and neck squamous cell carcinoma were enrolled in the trial. Before TCR sequencing, CD4+ T cells and CD8+ T cells from peripheral blood were sorted into separate populations. To sequence the TCRbeta CDR3 region, genomic DNA was isolated from the sorted cells. The immunoSEQ Assay was used to sequence the TCRbeta CDR3 regions. TCRdb provides this immuneACCESS table in a form limited to in-frame rearrangements. Some clones are lacking; in checked studies, under half of them reflect an unresolved V gene, and why the rest are absent is not known. Across this sample there are more than 60,000 clones, with 77% seen only once. More than 1.5% of the sample rests with the top ten.

The research as a whole found: Clonal expansion of both CD4+ and CD8+ blood T cells was observed from baseline to week 6 at doses 0.1 to 3.0 mg/kg. Partial responders in the 0.1-3.0 mg/kg groups had among the lowest normalized peripheral clonal expansion, especially among CD8+ T cells. After ivuxolimab, more expanded clones were found on average in CD8+ T cells than in CD4+ T cells. The antigen specificity of the clonally expanded peripheral T cells was not determined. Low levels of normalized T-cell clonal expansion were also seen in some patients who did not respond.

The germline V gene (reference sequence) specifies GTSNPN as CDR1 and SVGIG as CDR2. From V the trimming removes 2 bases and from J it removes 0 bases, while the gene matches leave 5 bases of the junction unaccounted for. Taken from cysteine to phenylalanine, the CDR3 has 15 residues. Just CDR3 DNA is preserved here, 45 bases in frame from base 1. The sample in question was CD4+ or CD8+ T cells sorted from blood, obtained in a trial of the OX40 agonist ivuxolimab. The receptor's source is an adult with an advanced solid tumor such as melanoma, head and neck, liver or kidney cancer. The chain is made from TRBV30 and TRBJ2-7, with 9 central nucleotides matching TRBD1. The DNA reads as follows: TGTGCCTGGAGTATCAAACAGGGGGCCTCCTACGAGCAGTACTTC. This codes for CAWSIKQGASYEQYF.